Detailed here is one T cell receptor (beta chain). This may arise from a read error, as a much more abundant clone is one base away. The study amplified the TCR beta CDR3 region from genomic DNA. This amplification was carried out by two rounds of multiplex PCR. Amplification in first-round PCR relied on primers specific to each TRBV and TRBJ gene. TCRdb called the multiplex PCR reads again in MiXCR, with one record for every CDR3 protein. The sample holds roughly 25,000 distinct CDR3 sequences, about 30% seen once. The sample is drawn from a study of prognosis after radiotherapy for stage I lung cancer. About the research overall: In this cohort, every patient with non-small cell lung cancer was regarded as medically inoperable. Radiotherapy: SBRT, 3 to 5 fractions, biologically effective dose at least 100 Gy. No patients got concurrent therapy with stereotactic body radiotherapy.

CDR1 SGHVS and CDR2 FQNEAQ come from the germline V gene. This CDR3 has 15 residues. The gene calls are TRBV7-8 and TRBJ1-1; no reliable D call. The sample here was PBMCs, taken before or after stereotactic body radiation therapy (not recorded which). This receptor was identified in a donor over 45 with non-small cell lung cancer. In DNA form, the CDR3 reads TGTGCCAGCAGCTTAGCCGGAGTTCTCCGGTCTGAAGCTTTATTT. Amino acids: CASSLAGVLRSEALF.